This TCR beta chain was retrieved from a study of T-cell reconstitution after alpha-beta-depleted transplantation in children. In its sample, this clonotype was seen many times. Preparing the TCRbeta library involved the use of unique molecular identifiers. TCRdb redid the calling of the PCR reads with MiXCR, one entry per CDR3 protein. The table lists almost 500,000 distinct CDR3 sequences, around 12% of them singletons. Trimming took 4 bases from V and 6 from J; bases not matched to a gene: 11. Germline V gives CDR1 DFQATT, CDR2 SNEGSKA (reference sequence). CDR3 length: 17 amino acids. The sequencing here drew on PBMCs from the stem cell graft donor, taken from the stem cell graft. The chain joins TRBV20-1 to TRBJ2-2; 13 bases are shared with TRBD2. The clonotype comes from a human donor who donated a stem cell graft to a child with combined immunodeficiency. The CDR3 DNA follows: TGCAGTGCTAAAACTGAAAGGACTAGCGGGAGATCCGGGGAGCTGTTTTTT. Encoded protein: CSAKTERTSGRSGELFF.